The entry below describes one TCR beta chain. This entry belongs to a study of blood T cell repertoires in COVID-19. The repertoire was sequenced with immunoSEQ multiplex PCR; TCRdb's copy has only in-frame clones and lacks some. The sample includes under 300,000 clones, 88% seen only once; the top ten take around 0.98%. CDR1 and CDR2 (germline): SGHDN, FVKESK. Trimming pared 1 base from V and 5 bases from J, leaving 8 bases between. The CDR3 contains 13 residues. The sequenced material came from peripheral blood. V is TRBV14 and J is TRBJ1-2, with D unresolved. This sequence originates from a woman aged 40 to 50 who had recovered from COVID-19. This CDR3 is CASSQAGWYGYTF. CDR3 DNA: TGTGCCAGCAGCCAAGCAGGATGGTATGGCTACACCTTC.